This TCR beta chain was sequenced for a study of T cells in Graves' hyperthyroidism and ophthalmopathy. This clonotype has a count of ten or more. Regions amplified from RNA transcripts were the TCR beta CDR3 regions. Initially, a first-round RT-PCR of the TCR CDR3 employed the HTBI primer set. TCRdb passed the multiplex PCR reads through MiXCR, listing each CDR3 protein once. The data show about 700,000 distinct CDR3 sequences, 14% seen once. The origin of this receptor is a young woman with Graves' hyperthyroidism. The sample taken for sequencing was blood.

This CDR3 is CAWSAWTEAFF. CDR3 nucleotide sequence: TGTGCCTGGAGTGCCTGGACTGAAGCTTTCTTT. The chain uses TRBV30 and TRBJ1-1; D is uncertain. The CDR3 contains 11 residues. CDR1 is GTSNPN, CDR2 SVGIG, per germline (reference sequence). The V end was cut by 1 base, the J end by 5 bases, with 5 bases between.